A single sample gave rise to the 14 T cell receptor beta chains below, sequenced in a study of cytomegalovirus exposure and HLA in healthy donors. The PCR contained 60 Vbeta and 13 Jbeta primers. The method was immunoSEQ multiplex PCR; TCRdb's version includes in-frame clones alone and lacks a portion of them. The data contain about 120,000 clones, 60% to 80% of them singletons. The specimen was PBMCs. These receptors all stem from a man aged 25 to 45 in good health and CMV-seronegative.

The rearrangement joins TRBV6-6 to TRBJ2-7; TRBD1 might be the D (6 bases). The CDR3 has 12 residues. Germline CDR1 is MNHNY and CDR2 is SVGAGI (reference sequence). V lost 5 bases, J lost 5 bases, and 10 bases lay in between. The CDR3 region is CASSPQGNEQYF. The CDR3 region has the DNA TGTGCCAGCAGTCCACAGGGTAACGAGCAGTACTTC.

The V call is TRBV7-2, the J call TRBJ1-2, with 8 positions matching TRBD1. The germline V gene has CDR1 SGHTA and CDR2 FQGNSA. The CDR3 has 16 residues. Trimming removed 6 bases from V and 1 base from J; junction bases left unmatched: 10. CDR3 DNA sequence: TGTGCCAGCAGTCTCCTCGGGACAGGCCTTAACTATGGCTACACCTTC. This translates into CASSLLGTGLNYGYTF.

V gene TRBV5-1 combines with J gene TRBJ2-2; D is uncertain. The CDR3 sequence is 13 residues long. CDR1 is SGHRS, CDR2 YFSETQ, per germline. Trimming took off 1 base at V and 6 bases at J, with 7 bases between the two ends. The DNA of the CDR3 is TGCGCCAGCAGCTTGTCCACGGCCGGGGAGCTGTTTTTT. The encoded protein is CASSLSTAGELFF. Variable domain in full (rest from reference TRBV5-1 and TRBJ2-2): KAGVTQTPRYLIKTRGQQVTLSCSPISGHRSVSWYQQTPGQGLQFLFEYFSETQRNKGNFPGRFSGRQFSNSRSEMNVSTLELGDSALYLCASSLSTAGELFFGEGSRLTVL.

This clone was counted once. V gene TRBV13 combines with J gene TRBJ2-3, with 12 bases matching TRBD2. V was clipped by 5 bases and J by 3 bases; unmatched bases: 15. The CDR3 covers 19 residues. Germline V gives CDR1 PRHDT, CDR2 FYEKMQ (reference sequence). The CDR3 reads CASSLRDRLAGVSTDTQYF. The CDR3 DNA reads as TGTGCCAGCAGCCTTCGCGACCGACTAGCGGGGGTCTCAACAGATACGCAGTATTTT.

This clone came up once. The V and J genes are TRBV13 and TRBJ2-1; D ambiguous. The CDR3 consists of 12 residues. In germline, CDR1 is PRHDT, CDR2 FYEKMQ (reference sequence). Trimming shortened V by 5 bases and J by 9 bases, and 11 bases separated the two germline ends. CDR3 in amino acids: CASSPSGTEQFF. CDR3 coding DNA: TGTGCCAGCAGCCCCTCGGGTACTGAGCAGTTCTTC.

Of note for this clone: The germline gene is not matched at one end of the junction; a read error may be the cause. The rearrangement links TRBV6-5 to TRBJ1-2; TRBD1 matches at 8 bases. This CDR3 has 11 amino acids. CDR1 is MNHEY, CDR2 SVGAGI, per germline. Written as DNA, the CDR3 is TGTGCCAGCAGTTGGGGACAGGATCCCCGATTC. Its translation is CASSWGQDPRF.

This clone was seen once. The same CDR3 also results from other DNA sequences found in this sample. The V gene is TRBV2, the J gene TRBJ1-2, with TRBD1 matching 7 bases. Germline-derived CDR1 and CDR2 are SNHLY and FYNNEI. Trimming removed 6 bases from V and 0 bases from J; junction bases left unmatched: 4. The CDR3 totals 14 residues. The CDR3, as DNA: TGTGCCAGCAGCCGGGACAGAGCTAACTATGGCTACACCTTC. Its protein product is CASSRDRANYGYTF.

This chain connects TRBV6-5 to TRBJ1-2; unclear D gene. Germline-derived CDR1 and CDR2 are MNHEY and SVGAGI. Trimming took 6 bases from V and 4 from J, leaving 12 bases between them. The CDR3 sequence is 13 residues long. CDR3 in DNA: TGTGCCAGCAGCCCCAAGGCAGGCTATGGCTACACCTTC. Encoded protein: CASSPKAGYGYTF.

The gene calls are TRBV11-1 and TRBJ2-5; 9 positions match TRBD1. V lost 6 bases, J lost 2 bases, and 7 bases stayed unmatched. CDR3 length: 15 residues. From germline, CDR1 is SGHAT and CDR2 FQDESV (reference sequence). CDR3 residues: CASSSGTGFQETQYF. For the CDR3, the DNA is TGTGCCAGCAGTTCCGGGACAGGGTTTCAAGAGACCCAGTACTTC.

V and J are TRBV2 and TRBJ1-4; D is unresolved. V lost 3 bases, J lost 4 bases, and 9 bases lay in between. This CDR3 has 14 residues. CDR1 and CDR2 (germline): SNHLY, FYNNEI. The CDR3 is CASSEVPDNEKLFF. CDR3 in DNA: TGTGCCAGCAGTGAGGTCCCAGATAATGAAAAACTGTTTTTT.

The chain is built from TRBV6-5 and TRBJ2-7; TRBD1 might be the D (7 bases). The germline CDR1 and CDR2 sequences are MNHEY and SVGAGI. This CDR3 is 14 amino acids long. Deletions cut 6 bases from V and 4 bases from J, with 16 bases between. DNA of the CDR3: TGTGCCAGCAGCCCAGACAGGGCGGGATACGAGCAGTACTTC. Its protein product is CASSPDRAGYEQYF.

The V call is TRBV28, the J call TRBJ1-2; no definite D call. The germline V gene has CDR1 MDHEN and CDR2 SYDVKM. The CDR3 length is 12 residues. Trimming took off 4 bases at V and 7 bases at J, with 10 bases between the two ends. This CDR3 reads CASSSSAVGYTF. DNA of the CDR3: TGTGCCAGCAGTTCTAGCGCGGTTGGCTACACCTTC.

V is TRBV2 and J is TRBJ2-1, with TRBD2 identical over 12 bases. This CDR3 contains 16 residues. With V trimmed by 7 bases and J by 11 bases, 15 bases remained unmatched. Germline V gene sequence: CDR1 SNHLY, CDR2 FYNNEI. The chain's CDR3 is CASKSGVELAGGKQFF. As DNA, the CDR3 is TGTGCCAGCAAGTCCGGGGTAGAACTAGCGGGGGGAAAGCAGTTCTTC.

This clone showed up just once. V usage is TRBV4-1 and J usage is TRBJ1-1, with 9 nucleotides matching TRBD1. The germline V gene has CDR1 MGHRA and CDR2 YSYEKL. The CDR3 is 15 residues long. V trimming: 1 base; J trimming: 5 bases; junction bases outside the gene matches: 5. The CDR3 reads CASSQVTGGETEAFF. The CDR3 bases are TGCGCCAGCAGCCAAGTTACAGGGGGCGAGACTGAAGCTTTCTTT.